This T cell receptor beta chain was identified during a study of monozygotic twins with inflammatory bowel disease. Looked up from germline, CDR1 is SGHRS and CDR2 is YFSETQ. The CDR3 contains 14 residues. Two nested PCRs, run for approximately 16 and 9 cycles, were applied to TCRalpha and TCRbeta cDNA. TCRdb reprocessed the 5' RACE reads, with one entry per CDR3 protein and no DNA. The sample table includes about 160,000 distinct CDR3 sequences. Source material: blood. This TCR came from a human donor with ulcerative colitis or Crohn's disease, or a healthy co-twin of an affected twin (not recorded which). V gene TRBV5-1 combines with J gene TRBJ2-7; the D call from TCRdb, TRBD1, cannot be confirmed without DNA. The CDR3 here is CASSTSGTPGEQYF.